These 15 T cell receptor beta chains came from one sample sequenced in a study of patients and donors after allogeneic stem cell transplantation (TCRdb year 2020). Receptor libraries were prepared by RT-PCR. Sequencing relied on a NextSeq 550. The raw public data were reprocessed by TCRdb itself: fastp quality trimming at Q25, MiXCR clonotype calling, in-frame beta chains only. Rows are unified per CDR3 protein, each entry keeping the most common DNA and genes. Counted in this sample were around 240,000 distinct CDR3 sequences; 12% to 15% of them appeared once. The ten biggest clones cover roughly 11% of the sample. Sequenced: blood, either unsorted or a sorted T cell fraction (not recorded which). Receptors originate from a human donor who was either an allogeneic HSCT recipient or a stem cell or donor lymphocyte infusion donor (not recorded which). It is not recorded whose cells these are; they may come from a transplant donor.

The CDR3 protein is CASSYRQGSGYTF. CDR3 bases: TGTGCCAGCAGTTACCGACAGGGATCTGGCTACACCTTC. The V gene is TRBV6-5, the J gene TRBJ1-2, with 7 bases aligning to TRBD1. Germline loops: CDR1 MNHEY, CDR2 SVGAGI. The CDR3 is 13 residues long. Germline trimming cut 2 bases from V and 7 bases from J; bases unmatched to any gene: 4.

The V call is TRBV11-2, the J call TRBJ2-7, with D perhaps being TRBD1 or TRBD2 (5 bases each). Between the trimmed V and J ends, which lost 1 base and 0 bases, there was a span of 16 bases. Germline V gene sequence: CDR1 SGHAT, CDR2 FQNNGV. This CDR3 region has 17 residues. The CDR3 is CASSLAKFRDGSYEQYF. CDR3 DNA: TGTGCCAGCAGCTTAGCAAAATTTCGGGACGGCTCCTACGAGCAGTACTTC.

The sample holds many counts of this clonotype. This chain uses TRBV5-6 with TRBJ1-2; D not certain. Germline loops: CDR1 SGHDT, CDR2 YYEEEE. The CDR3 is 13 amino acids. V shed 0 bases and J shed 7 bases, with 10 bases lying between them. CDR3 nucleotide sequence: TGTGCCAGCAGCTTGGTGGGTCGCGCTGGCTACACCTTC. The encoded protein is CASSLVGRAGYTF. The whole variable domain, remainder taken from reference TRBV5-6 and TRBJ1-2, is DAGVTQSPTHLIKTRGQQVTLRCSPKSGHDTVSWYQQALGQGPQFIFQYYEEEERQRGNFPDRFSGHQFPNYSSELNVNALLLGDSALYLCASSLVGRAGYTFGSGTRLTVV.

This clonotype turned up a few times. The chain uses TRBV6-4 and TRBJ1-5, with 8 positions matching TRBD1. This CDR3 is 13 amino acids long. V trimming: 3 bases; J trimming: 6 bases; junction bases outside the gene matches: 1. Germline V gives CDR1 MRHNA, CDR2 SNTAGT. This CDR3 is CASSETGGQPQHF. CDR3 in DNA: TGTGCCAGCAGTGAAACAGGGGGTCAGCCCCAGCATTTT.

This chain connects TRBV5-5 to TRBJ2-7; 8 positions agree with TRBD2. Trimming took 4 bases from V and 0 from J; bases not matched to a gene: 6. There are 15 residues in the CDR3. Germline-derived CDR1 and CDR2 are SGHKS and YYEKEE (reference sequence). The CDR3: CASSLAGTSSYEQYF. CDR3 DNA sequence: TGTGCCAGCAGCCTCGCCGGGACTAGCTCCTACGAGCAGTACTTC. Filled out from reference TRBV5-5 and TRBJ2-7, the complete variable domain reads DAGVTQSPTHLIKTRGQQVTLRCSPISGHKSVSWYQQVLGQGPQFIFQYYEKEERGRGNFPDRFSARQFPNYSSELNVNALLLGDSALYLCASSLAGTSSYEQYFGPGTRLTVT.

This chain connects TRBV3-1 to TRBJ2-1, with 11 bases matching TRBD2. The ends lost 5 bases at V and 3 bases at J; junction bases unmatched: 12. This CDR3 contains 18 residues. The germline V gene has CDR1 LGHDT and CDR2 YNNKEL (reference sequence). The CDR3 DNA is TGTGCCAGCAGCAAAATCCCACGGACTAGCGGGCTCTACAATGAGCAGTTCTTC. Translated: CASSKIPRTSGLYNEQFF.

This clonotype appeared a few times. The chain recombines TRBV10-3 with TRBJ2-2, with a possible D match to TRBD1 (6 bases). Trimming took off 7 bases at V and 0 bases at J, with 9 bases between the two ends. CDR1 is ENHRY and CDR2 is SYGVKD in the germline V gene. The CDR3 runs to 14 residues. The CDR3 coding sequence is TGTGCCATCAACGGACAGCCGAACACCGGGGAGCTGTTTTTT. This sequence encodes CAINGQPNTGELFF.

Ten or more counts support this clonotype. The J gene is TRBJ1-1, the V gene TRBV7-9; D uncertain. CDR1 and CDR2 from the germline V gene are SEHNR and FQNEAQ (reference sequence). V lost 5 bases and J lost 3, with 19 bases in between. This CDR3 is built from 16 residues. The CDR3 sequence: CASSENLGFLDTEAFF. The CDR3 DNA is TGTGCCAGCAGCGAAAACCTCGGATTTCTCGACACTGAAGCTTTCTTT.

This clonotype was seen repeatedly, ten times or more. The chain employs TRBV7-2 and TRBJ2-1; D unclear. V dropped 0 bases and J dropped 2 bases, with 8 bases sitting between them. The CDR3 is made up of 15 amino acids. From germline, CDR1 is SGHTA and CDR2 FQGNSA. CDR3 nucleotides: TGTGCCAGCAGCTTAGCGTACGGTCCCTACAATGAGCAGTTCTTC. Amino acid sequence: CASSLAYGPYNEQFF. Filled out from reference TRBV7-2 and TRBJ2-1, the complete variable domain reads GAGVSQSPSNKVTEKGKDVELRCDPISGHTALYWYRQSLGQGLEFLIYFQGNSAPDKSGLPSDRFSAERTGGSVSTLTIQRTQQEDSAVYLCASSLAYGPYNEQFFGPGTRLTVL.

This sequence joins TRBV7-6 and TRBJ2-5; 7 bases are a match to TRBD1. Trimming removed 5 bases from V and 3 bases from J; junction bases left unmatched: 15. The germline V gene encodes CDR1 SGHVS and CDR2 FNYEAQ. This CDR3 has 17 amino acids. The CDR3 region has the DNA TGTGCCAGCAGCCGCTCAACGGGACAGAGTTCCAAAGAGACCCAGTACTTC. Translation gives CASSRSTGQSSKETQYF.

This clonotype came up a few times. The CDR3 loop reads CAWSVRTRTGGYTF. The DNA of the CDR3 is TGTGCCTGGAGTGTACGGACTCGCACGGGAGGCTACACCTTC. This chain links TRBV30 with TRBJ1-2; D unresolved. V shed 0 bases and J shed 8 bases, with 16 bases lying between them. Germline CDR1 and CDR2: GTSNPN and SVGIG (reference sequence). The CDR3 runs to 14 residues.

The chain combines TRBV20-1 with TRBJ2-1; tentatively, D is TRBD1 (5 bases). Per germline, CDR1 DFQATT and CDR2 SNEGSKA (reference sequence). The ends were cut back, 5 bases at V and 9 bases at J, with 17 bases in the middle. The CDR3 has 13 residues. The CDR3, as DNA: TGCAGTGCTCCTCGGACCGGTAGGGGTGAGCAGTTCTTC. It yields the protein CSAPRTGRGEQFF.

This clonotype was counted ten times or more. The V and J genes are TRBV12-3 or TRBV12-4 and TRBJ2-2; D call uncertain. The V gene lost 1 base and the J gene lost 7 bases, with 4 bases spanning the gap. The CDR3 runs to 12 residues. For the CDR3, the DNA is TGTGCCAGCAGTTTAGAGGTCGGGGAGCTGTTTTTT. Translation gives CASSLEVGELFF.

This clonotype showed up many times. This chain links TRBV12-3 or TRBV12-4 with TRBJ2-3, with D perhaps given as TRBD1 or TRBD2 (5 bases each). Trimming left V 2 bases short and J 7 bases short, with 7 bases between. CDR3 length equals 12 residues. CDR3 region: CASSLWGNTQYF. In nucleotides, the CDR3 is TGTGCCAGCAGTTTATGGGGGAATACGCAGTATTTT.

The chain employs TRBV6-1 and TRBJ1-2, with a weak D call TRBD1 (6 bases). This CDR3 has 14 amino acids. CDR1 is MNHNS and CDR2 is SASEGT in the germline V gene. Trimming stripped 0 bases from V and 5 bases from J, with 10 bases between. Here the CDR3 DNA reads TGTGCCAGCAGTGAAGCTGGGGGACAATATGGCTACACCTTC. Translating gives CASSEAGGQYGYTF.